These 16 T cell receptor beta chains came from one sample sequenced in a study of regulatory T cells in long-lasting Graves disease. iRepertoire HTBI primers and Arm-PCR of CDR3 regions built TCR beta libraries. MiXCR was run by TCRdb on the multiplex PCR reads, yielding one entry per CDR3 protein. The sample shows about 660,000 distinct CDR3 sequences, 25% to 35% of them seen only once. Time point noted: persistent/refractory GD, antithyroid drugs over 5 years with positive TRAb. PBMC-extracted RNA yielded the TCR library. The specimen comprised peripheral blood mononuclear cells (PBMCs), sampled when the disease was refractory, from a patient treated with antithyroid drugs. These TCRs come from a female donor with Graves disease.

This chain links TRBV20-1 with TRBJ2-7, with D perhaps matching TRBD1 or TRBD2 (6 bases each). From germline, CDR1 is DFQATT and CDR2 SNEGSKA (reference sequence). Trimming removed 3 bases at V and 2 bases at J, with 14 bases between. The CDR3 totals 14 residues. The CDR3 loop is CSARRGETTYEQYF. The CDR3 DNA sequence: TGCAGTGCTAGGAGGGGGGAAACTACCTACGAGCAGTACTTC.

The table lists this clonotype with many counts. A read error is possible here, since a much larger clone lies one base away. The CDR3 here is CASSSGDRNYGYTF. The CDR3 DNA reads as TGTGCCAGCAGTTCCGGGGACAGAAACTATGGCTACACCTTC. This chain links TRBV6-5 with TRBJ1-2; 7 nucleotides align to TRBD1. Germline V gene sequence: CDR1 MNHEY, CDR2 SVGAGI. Trimming took 4 bases from V and 2 from J; bases not matched to a gene: 4. This CDR3 region has 14 residues.

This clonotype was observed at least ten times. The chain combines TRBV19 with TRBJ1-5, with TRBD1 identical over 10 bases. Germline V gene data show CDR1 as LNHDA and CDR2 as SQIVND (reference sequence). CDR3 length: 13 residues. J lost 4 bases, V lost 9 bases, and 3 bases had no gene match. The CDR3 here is CASRDRGNQPQHF. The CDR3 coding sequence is TGTGCCAGCCGGGACAGGGGAAATCAGCCCCAGCATTTT.

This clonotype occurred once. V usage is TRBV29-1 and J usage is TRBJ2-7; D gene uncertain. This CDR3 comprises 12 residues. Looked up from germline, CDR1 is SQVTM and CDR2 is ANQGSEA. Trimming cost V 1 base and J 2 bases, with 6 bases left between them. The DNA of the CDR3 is TGCAGCGTTGAAGTCTCAGCCTACGAGCAGTACTTC. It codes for CSVEVSAYEQYF.

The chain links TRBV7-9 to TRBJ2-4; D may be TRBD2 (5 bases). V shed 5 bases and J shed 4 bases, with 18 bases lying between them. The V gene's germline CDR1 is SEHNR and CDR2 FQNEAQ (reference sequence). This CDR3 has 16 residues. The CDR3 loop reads CASSATILVGKNIQYF. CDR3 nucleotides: TGTGCCAGCAGCGCAACGATACTAGTCGGGAAAAACATTCAGTACTTC.

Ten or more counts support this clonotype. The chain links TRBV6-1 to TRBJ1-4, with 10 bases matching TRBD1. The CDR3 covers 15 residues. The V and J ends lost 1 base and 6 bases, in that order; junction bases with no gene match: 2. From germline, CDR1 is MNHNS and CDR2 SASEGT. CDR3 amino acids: CASSEDGTGDEKLFF. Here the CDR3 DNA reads TGTGCCAGCAGTGAAGATGGGACAGGGGATGAAAAACTGTTTTTT.

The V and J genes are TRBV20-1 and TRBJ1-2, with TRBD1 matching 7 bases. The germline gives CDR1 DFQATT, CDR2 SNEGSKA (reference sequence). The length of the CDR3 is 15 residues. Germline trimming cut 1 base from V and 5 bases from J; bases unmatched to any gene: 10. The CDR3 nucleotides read TGCAGTGCTAGAGTTCCGACGGACAGGTTTTATGGCTACACCTTC. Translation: CSARVPTDRFYGYTF.

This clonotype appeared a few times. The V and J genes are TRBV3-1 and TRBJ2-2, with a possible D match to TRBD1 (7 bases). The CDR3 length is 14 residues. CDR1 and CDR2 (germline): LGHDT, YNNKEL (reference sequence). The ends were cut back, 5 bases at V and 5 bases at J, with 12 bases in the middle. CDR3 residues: CASSATGRTGELFF. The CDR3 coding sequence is TGTGCCAGCAGCGCGACAGGGAGGACCGGGGAGCTGTTTTTT. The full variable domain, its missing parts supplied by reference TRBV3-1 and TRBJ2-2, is DTAVSQTPKYLVTQMGNDKSIKCEQNLGHDTMYWYKQDSKKFLKIMFSYNNKELIINETVPNRFSPKSPDKAHLNLHINSLELGDSAVYFCASSATGRTGELFFGEGSRLTVL.

The CDR3, as DNA: TGCAGTGCTAGATCTCCGGGGGCGCCCAATCAGCCCCAGCATTTT. Its protein product is CSARSPGAPNQPQHF. The chain employs TRBV20-1 and TRBJ1-5; D may be TRBD1 (6 bases). The CDR3 is made up of 15 amino acids. From germline, CDR1 is DFQATT and CDR2 SNEGSKA (reference sequence). V was cut by 2 bases and J by 3 bases, with 14 bases left in between.

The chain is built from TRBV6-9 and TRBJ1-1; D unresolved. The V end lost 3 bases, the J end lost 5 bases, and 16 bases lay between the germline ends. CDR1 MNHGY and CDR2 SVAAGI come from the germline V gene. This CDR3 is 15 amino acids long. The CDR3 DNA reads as TGTGCCAGCAGTTACGGTGCGGGCGTAGCGACTGAAGCTTTCTTT. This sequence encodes CASSYGAGVATEAFF.

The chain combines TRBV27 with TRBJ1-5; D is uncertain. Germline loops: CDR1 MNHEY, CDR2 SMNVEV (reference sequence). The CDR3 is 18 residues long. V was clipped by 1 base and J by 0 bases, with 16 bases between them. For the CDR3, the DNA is TGTGCCAGCAGTTTATATCCCCCTTCTCAGGCTAGCAATCAGCCCCAGCATTTT. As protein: CASSLYPPSQASNQPQHF.

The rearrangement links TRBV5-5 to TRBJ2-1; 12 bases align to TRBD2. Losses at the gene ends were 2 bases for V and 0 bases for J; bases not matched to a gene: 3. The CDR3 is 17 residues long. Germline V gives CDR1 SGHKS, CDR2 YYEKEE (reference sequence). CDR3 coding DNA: TGTGCCAGCAGCTTAGGGACTAGCGGGTACTCCTACAATGAGCAGTTCTTC. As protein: CASSLGTSGYSYNEQFF.

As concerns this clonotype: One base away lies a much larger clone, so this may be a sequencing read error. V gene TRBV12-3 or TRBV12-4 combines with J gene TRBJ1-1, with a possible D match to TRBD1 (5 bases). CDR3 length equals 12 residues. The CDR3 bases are TGTACCAGCAGTTCGGGGGGGGCTGAAGCTTTCTTT. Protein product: CTSSSGGAEAFF.

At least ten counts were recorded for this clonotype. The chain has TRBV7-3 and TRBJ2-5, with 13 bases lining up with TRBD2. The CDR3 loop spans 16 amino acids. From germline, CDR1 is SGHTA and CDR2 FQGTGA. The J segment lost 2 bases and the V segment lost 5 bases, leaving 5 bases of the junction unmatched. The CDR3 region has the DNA TGTGCCAGCAGCCGGAGACTAGCGGGAGGACAAGAGACCCAGTACTTC. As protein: CASSRRLAGGQETQYF.

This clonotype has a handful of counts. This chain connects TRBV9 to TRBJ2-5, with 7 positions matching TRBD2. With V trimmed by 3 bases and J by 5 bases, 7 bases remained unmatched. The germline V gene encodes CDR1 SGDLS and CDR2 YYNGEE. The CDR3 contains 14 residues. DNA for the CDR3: TGTGCCAGCAGCGACCTAGCGGAGGGGGAGACCCAGTACTTC. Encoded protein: CASSDLAEGETQYF.

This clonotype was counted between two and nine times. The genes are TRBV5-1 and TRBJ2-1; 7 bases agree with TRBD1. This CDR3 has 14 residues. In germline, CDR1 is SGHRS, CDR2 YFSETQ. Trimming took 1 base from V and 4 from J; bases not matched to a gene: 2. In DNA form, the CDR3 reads TGCGCCAGCAGCTTGCTACAGGGGTACAATGAGCAGTTCTTC. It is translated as CASSLLQGYNEQFF.